This T cell receptor beta chain was sequenced for a study of cytomegalovirus exposure and HLA in healthy donors. The PCR made use of 60 Vbeta and 13 Jbeta primers. Assay: immunoSEQ multiplex PCR; the TCRdb copy retains only in-frame clones and omits some. The sample shows about 190,000 clones, roughly 80% of them seen only once. Trimming left V 4 bases short and J 1 base short, with 14 bases between. Germline V lookup: CDR1 LNHDA, CDR2 SQIVND (reference sequence). This CDR3 comprises 16 residues. The J gene is TRBJ2-1, the V gene TRBV19; weak D call: TRBD2 (6 bases). The sequence was obtained from a man aged 45-60 years in good health and CMV-seronegative. The specimen was PBMCs. Written as DNA, the CDR3 is TGTGCCAGTAGTACTCAGAAGCGGGCGTCCTACAATGAGCAGTTCTTC. Protein: CASSTQKRASYNEQFF.